Following are 17 T cell receptor beta chains from one sample sequenced in a study of blood T cell repertoires in COVID-19. Assay used: immunoSEQ multiplex PCR; TCRdb lists only in-frame clones, some missing. Among about 130,000 clones listed, roughly 83% were seen once. The sample comprised peripheral blood. These receptors came from a woman between 45 and 60 years old with acute or convalescent COVID-19.

The chain is built from TRBV14 and TRBJ2-4, with TRBD2 as a possible D gene (6 bases). V was pared by 0 bases and J by 0 bases, with 18 bases between. This CDR3 is 19 amino acids long. From germline, CDR1 is SGHDN and CDR2 FVKESK. The CDR3 region is CASSQEGPAGPVAKNIQYF. For the CDR3, the DNA is TGTGCCAGCAGCCAAGAGGGGCCCGCGGGGCCCGTAGCCAAAAACATTCAGTACTTC. The variable domain in full, completed from reference TRBV14 and TRBJ2-4, reads EAGVTQFPSHSVIEKGQTVTLRCDPISGHDNLYWYRRVMGKEIKFLLHFVKESKQDESGMPNNRFLAERTGGTYSTLKVQPAELEDSGVYFCASSQEGPAGPVAKNIQYFGAGTRLSVL.

This clone has just one count. This chain connects TRBV4-1 to TRBJ1-4; 10 bases fit TRBD1. Germline V gene sequence: CDR1 MGHRA, CDR2 YSYEKL. The CDR3 sequence is 15 residues long. Germline trimming cut 3 bases from V and 12 bases from J; bases unmatched to any gene: 10. In DNA, the CDR3 is TGCGCCAGCAGCCAGCCTTGGGGACAGGGGAAGGAACTGTTTTTT. Translation gives CASSQPWGQGKELFF.

The rearrangement links TRBV12-5 to TRBJ2-4, with TRBD1 identical over 10 bases. This CDR3 comprises 19 residues. V gave up 5 bases and J gave up 0 bases; unmatched junction bases: 13. Per germline, CDR1 LGHNT and CDR2 FRNRAP. CDR3 sequence (DNA): TGTGCTAGTGGTCCCGGGACAGGGGTTTATAATATAGCCAAAAACATTCAGTACTTC. This sequence encodes CASGPGTGVYNIAKNIQYF.

The chain employs TRBV6-5 and TRBJ1-1; D may be TRBD1 (6 bases). The germline V gene has CDR1 MNHEY and CDR2 SVGAGI. The CDR3 totals 15 residues. V dropped 3 bases and J dropped 4 bases, with 15 bases sitting between them. DNA for the CDR3: TGTGCCAGCAGTTATCAGGGGCTAGGTAGCACTGAAGCTTTCTTT. Protein: CASSYQGLGSTEAFF.

The chain couples TRBV11-2 to TRBJ1-1; D unclear. Germline-derived CDR1 and CDR2 are SGHAT and FQNNGV. There are 13 residues in the CDR3. V lost 3 bases and J lost 6, with 11 bases in between. The CDR3: CASSFRLVPEAFF. CDR3 coding DNA: TGTGCCAGCAGCTTTCGACTCGTCCCTGAAGCTTTCTTT.

The DNA for the CDR3 is TGTGCCAGCAGTCCTGACCAGGTTGTGGACACCATATATTTT. This translates into CASSPDQVVDTIYF. J is TRBJ1-3 and V is TRBV11-2; D ambiguous. The germline V and J ends were trimmed by 6 bases and 8 bases, with 17 bases remaining between them. The CDR3 consists of 14 residues. Germline assignment: CDR1 SGHAT and CDR2 FQNNGV. Full variable domain (rest looked up from reference TRBV11-2 and TRBJ1-3): EAGVAQSPRYKIIEKRQSVAFWCNPISGHATLYWYQQILGQGPKLLIQFQNNGVVDDSQLPKDRFSAERLKGVDSTLKIQPAKLEDSAVYLCASSPDQVVDTIYFGEGSWLTVV.

This rearrangement joins TRBV18 to TRBJ1-3, with D perhaps TRBD1 (5 bases). Germline V lookup: CDR1 KGHSH, CDR2 LQKENI. The length of the CDR3 is 15 residues. V shed 0 bases and J shed 3 bases, with 9 bases lying between them. The CDR3 DNA sequence: TGTGCCAGCTCACCACCTGGCAGGGTTGGAAACACCATATATTTT. Its translation is CASSPPGRVGNTIYF.

The rearrangement uses TRBV10-1 and TRBJ1-2; D is unresolved. This CDR3 contains 13 residues. Germline assignment: CDR1 WNHNN and CDR2 SYGVQD (reference sequence). Between the trimmed V and J ends, which lost 3 bases and 7 bases, there was a span of 12 bases. The DNA for the CDR3 is TGCGCCAGCAGTGAATACCCCCTGAGTGGCTACACCTTC. It yields the protein CASSEYPLSGYTF.

The chain uses TRBV19 and TRBJ1-1; the match to TRBD1 covers 7 bases. V shed 5 bases and J 1 base; nucleotides not matched to a gene: 4. The CDR3 is 14 residues long. In germline, CDR1 is LNHDA, CDR2 SQIVND (reference sequence). CDR3 DNA: TGTGCCAGTAGTCCGGGACAGTGGAACACTGAAGCTTTCTTT. This gives the protein CASSPGQWNTEAFF.

V usage is TRBV16 and J usage is TRBJ1-5; D may be TRBD1 (5 bases). The CDR3 has 16 amino acids. Germline V gene sequence: CDR1 KGHSY, CDR2 FQNENV. The germline V and J ends were trimmed by 2 bases and 0 bases, with 11 bases remaining between them. CDR3: CASSQEGRGSNQPQHF. The CDR3 DNA follows: TGTGCCAGCAGCCAAGAGGGGAGGGGTAGCAATCAGCCCCAGCATTTT.

This rearrangement joins TRBV3-1 (or the pseudogene TRBV3-2) to TRBJ1-6, with D possibly TRBD1 on 5 matching bases. Trimming shortened V by 3 bases and J by 9 bases, and 12 bases separated the two germline ends. Germline values: CDR1 LGHDT, CDR2 YNNKEL (reference sequence). This CDR3 region has 14 residues. The CDR3 loop reads CASSQQTTASPLHF. CDR3 nucleotide sequence: TGTGCCAGCAGCCAGCAGACGACAGCTTCACCCCTCCACTTT.

The chain carries TRBV2 and TRBJ1-1, with 10 bases aligning to TRBD1. J lost 5 bases, V lost 3 bases, and 15 bases had no gene match. There are 18 residues in the CDR3. Germline CDR1 reads SNHLY; CDR2 reads FYNNEI. The CDR3 sequence is CASSDDLSMGTGETEAFF. The DNA of the CDR3 is TGTGCCAGCAGTGATGATTTAAGTATGGGGACAGGGGAAACTGAAGCTTTCTTT.

This rearrangement joins TRBV5-6 to TRBJ2-2, with 13 bases aligning to TRBD2. CDR3 size: 16 residues. V shed 3 bases, J shed 4 bases, and the junction held 3 bases outside the gene matches. Germline values: CDR1 SGHDT, CDR2 YYEEEE. The CDR3, as DNA: TGTGCCAGCAGCTCACTAGCGGGGGGGGCCACCGGGGAGCTGTTTTTT. Translated, it gives CASSSLAGGATGELFF.

The chain is built from TRBV6-1 and TRBJ1-2, with no clear D. The CDR3 has 14 amino acids. Trimming stripped 3 bases from V and 2 bases from J, with 10 bases between. CDR1 is MNHNS, CDR2 SASEGT, per germline. In DNA form, the CDR3 reads TGTGCCAGCAGTGACCACAGCAAAAACTATGGCTACACCTTC. This translates into CASSDHSKNYGYTF.

The rearrangement links TRBV5-3 to TRBJ2-2, with 8 bases lining up with TRBD1. TRBV5-3 is classed as an ORF, of uncertain function. The ends lost 5 bases at V and 3 bases at J; junction bases unmatched: 15. The CDR3 is 18 amino acids. CDR3 bases: TGTGCCAGAAGGCCCGAGGCCCCCGGGACAGGTTACACCGGGGAGCTGTTTTTT. Residues: CARRPEAPGTGYTGELFF.

This chain uses TRBV6-5 with TRBJ2-1; 9 bases are shared with TRBD2. Germline assignment: CDR1 MNHEY and CDR2 SVGAGI. The CDR3 extends over 15 amino acids. Unmatched junction bases numbered 7, after V lost 3 bases and J lost 7 bases. In DNA, the CDR3 is TGTGCCAGCAGTTATAAAGCGGGGGGAGGGAATGAGCAGTTCTTC. Translated, it gives CASSYKAGGGNEQFF.

A single count supports this clone. This sequence joins TRBV28 and TRBJ1-1, with 8 bases aligning to TRBD1. Germline CDR1 is MDHEN and CDR2 is SYDVKM. Trimming took 6 bases from V and 2 from J; bases not matched to a gene: 8. The CDR3 is made up of 15 amino acids. Here the CDR3 reads CASRRTGPANTEAFF. The CDR3 DNA is TGTGCCAGCAGGCGGACAGGGCCGGCAAACACTGAAGCTTTCTTT.